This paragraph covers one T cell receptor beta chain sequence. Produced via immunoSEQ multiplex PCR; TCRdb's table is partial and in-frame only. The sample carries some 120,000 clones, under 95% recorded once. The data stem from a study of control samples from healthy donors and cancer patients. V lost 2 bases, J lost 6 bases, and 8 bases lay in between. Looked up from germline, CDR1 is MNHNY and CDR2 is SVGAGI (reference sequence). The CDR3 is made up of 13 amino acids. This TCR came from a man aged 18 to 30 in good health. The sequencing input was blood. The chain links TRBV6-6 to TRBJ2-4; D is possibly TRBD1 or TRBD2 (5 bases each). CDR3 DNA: TGTGCCAGCAGTTACGAGGGGTTAAACATTCAGTACTTC. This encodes CASSYEGLNIQYF.